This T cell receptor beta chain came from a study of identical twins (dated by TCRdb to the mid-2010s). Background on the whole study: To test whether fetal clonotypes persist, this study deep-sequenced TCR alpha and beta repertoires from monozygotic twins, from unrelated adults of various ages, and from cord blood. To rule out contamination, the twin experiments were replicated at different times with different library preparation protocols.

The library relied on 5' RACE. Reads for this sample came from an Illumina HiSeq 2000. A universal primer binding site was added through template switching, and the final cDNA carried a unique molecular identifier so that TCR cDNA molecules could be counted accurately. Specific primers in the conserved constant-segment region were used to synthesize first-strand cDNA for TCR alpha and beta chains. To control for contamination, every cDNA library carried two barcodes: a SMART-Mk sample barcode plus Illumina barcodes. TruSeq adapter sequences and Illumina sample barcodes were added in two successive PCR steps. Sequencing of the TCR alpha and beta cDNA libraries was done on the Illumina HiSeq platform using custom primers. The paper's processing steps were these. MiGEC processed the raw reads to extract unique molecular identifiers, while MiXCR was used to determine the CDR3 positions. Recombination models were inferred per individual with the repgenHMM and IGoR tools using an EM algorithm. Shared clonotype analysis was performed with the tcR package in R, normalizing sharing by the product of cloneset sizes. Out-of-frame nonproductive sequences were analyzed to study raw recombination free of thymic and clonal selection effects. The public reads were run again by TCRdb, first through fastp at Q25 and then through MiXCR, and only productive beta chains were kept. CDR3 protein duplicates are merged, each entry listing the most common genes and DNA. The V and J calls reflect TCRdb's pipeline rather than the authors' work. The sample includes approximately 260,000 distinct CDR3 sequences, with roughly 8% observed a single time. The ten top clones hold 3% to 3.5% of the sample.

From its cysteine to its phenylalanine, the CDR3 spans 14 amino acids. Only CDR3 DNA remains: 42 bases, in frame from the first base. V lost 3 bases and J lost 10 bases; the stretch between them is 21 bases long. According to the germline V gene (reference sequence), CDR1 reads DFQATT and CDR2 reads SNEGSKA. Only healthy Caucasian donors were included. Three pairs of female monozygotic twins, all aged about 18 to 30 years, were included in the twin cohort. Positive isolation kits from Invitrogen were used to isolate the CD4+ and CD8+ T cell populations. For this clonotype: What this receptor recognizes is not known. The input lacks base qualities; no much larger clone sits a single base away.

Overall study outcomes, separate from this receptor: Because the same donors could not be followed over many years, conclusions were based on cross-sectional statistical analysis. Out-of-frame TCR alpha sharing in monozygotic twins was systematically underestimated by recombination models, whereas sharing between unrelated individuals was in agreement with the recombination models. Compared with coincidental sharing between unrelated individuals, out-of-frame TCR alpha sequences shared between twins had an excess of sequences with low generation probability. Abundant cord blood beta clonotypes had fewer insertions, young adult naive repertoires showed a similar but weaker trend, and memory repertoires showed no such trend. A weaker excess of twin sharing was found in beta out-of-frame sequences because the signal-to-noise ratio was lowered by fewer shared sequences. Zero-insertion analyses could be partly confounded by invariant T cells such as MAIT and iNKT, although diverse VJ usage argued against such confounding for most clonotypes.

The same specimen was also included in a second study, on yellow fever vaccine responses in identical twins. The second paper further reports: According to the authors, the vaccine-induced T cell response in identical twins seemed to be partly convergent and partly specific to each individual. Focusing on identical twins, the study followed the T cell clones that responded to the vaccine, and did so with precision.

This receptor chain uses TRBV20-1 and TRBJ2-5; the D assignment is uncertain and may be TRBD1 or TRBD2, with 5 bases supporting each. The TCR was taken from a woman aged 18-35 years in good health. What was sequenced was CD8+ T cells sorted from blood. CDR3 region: CSARGDGPKRDQYF. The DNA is TGCAGTGCTAGGGGGGACGGACCCAAGAGAGACCAGTACTTC.